A selection of T cell receptor beta chains follows, all from one sample in a study of T cells after yellow fever vaccination. TCRdb called the 5' RACE reads again in MiXCR, with one record for every CDR3 protein. The data contain roughly 520,000 distinct CDR3 sequences, around a fifth of them singletons. The specimen was PBMCs, collected about 20 days after the first yellow fever vaccination. These receptors originate from a man between 18 and 35 years old who received the YFV17D yellow fever vaccine. The CDR3 runs from the conserved cysteine through the conserved F or W. The D gene is left open where the match is weak. Part of the rows lack a size; the others show once, few, many or a class for expanded clones.

d_gene	abundance	v_gene	j_gene	CDR3nt	CDR3aa
NA	few	TRBV6-2/TRBV6-3	TRBJ1-1	TGTGCCAGCAGTTACGAACCCGGAGGGGAGAACACTGAAGCTTTCTTT	CASSYEPGGENTEAFF
TRBD1	NA	TRBV30	TRBJ2-2	TGTGCCTGGAGTGTACAGGGACAGGGGGATGTGGAGCTGTTTTTT	CAWSVQGQGDVELFF
TRBD1	NA	TRBV5-1	TRBJ2-7	TGCGCCAGCAGCTTCGGCCCGGGACAGGGTTATGAGAGCGAGCAGTACTTC	CASSFGPGQGYESEQYF
TRBD2	NA	TRBV12-3/TRBV12-4	TRBJ2-5	TGTGCCAGCAGTGGTGGACTAGCGGACTACTTAGAGACCCAGTACTTC	CASSGGLADYLETQYF
TRBD1	many	TRBV7-9	TRBJ1-6	TGTGCCAGCAGCTATGCCCCCGGGACAGGCTATAATTCACCCCTCCACTTT	CASSYAPGTGYNSPLHF
TRBD2	NA	TRBV7-6	TRBJ2-1	TGTGCCAGCAGCTTAGTGTCGTTGAGCGGGGGGAGCAATGAGCAGTTCTTC	CASSLVSLSGGSNEQFF
NA	NA	TRBV6-5	TRBJ2-2	TGTGCCAGCAGTTACTTGGCAGGGGCGAGTGCCGGGGAGCTGTTTTTT	CASSYLAGASAGELFF
TRBD1	NA	TRBV7-8	TRBJ2-7	TGTGCCAGCAGCTTGGGACAGGGGTTGACCGAGCAGTACTTC	CASSLGQGLTEQYF
NA	few	TRBV9	TRBJ2-1	TGTGCCAGCAGCCCCTCCTCGAGCTCCTACAATGAGCAGTTCTTC	CASSPSSSSYNEQFF
NA	NA	TRBV5-1	TRBJ1-6	TGCGCCAGCAGTGATAGGGCCCTTAATTCACCCCTCCACTTT	CASSDRALNSPLHF
NA	NA	TRBV12-3/TRBV12-4	TRBJ1-6	TGTGCCAGCAGCTCAGGTCGATATGGTAATTCACCCCTCCACTTT	CASSSGRYGNSPLHF
NA	NA	TRBV5-6	TRBJ1-4	TGTGCCAGCAGCTCGCGGGGAAGTAGTCCTTTGGTGTTTTTT	CASSSRGSSPLVFF
TRBD1	NA	TRBV4-2	TRBJ2-3	TGTGCCAGCAGCCAAGATTTGTCAACAGGGGAATTGGCAGATACGCAGTATTTT	CASSQDLSTGELADTQYF
NA	few	TRBV4-1	TRBJ2-5	TGCGCCAGCAGCCACCCCGCATGGGGCGAGACCCAGTACTTC	CASSHPAWGETQYF
NA	NA	TRBV7-9	TRBJ2-2	TGTGCCAGCAGCACAGACGGACCCCCAATCACCGGGGAGCTGTTTTTT	CASSTDGPPITGELFF
NA	few	TRBV4-1	TRBJ2-2	TGCGCCAGCAGCCAAGGTGGCTACAACACCGGGGAGCTGTTTTTT	CASSQGGYNTGELFF
NA	NA	TRBV5-1	TRBJ2-6	TGCGCCAGCACCTTAGCGGCCTCCTTCTCTGGGGCCAACGTCCTGACTTTC	CASTLAASFSGANVLTF
TRBD1	few	TRBV20-1	TRBJ1-1	TGCAGTGCTAGCAGACAGGGGGCCGGTACTGAAGCTTTCTTT	CSASRQGAGTEAFF
TRBD1	NA	TRBV19	TRBJ2-7	TGTGCCAGTAGTATAGGCACAGGGGGCTACGAGCAGTACTTC	CASSIGTGGYEQYF
NA	NA	TRBV12-3/TRBV12-4	TRBJ2-7	TGTGCCAGCAGTTCCCGGGCCACCTACGAGCAGTACTTC	CASSSRATYEQYF
NA	NA	TRBV29-1	TRBJ1-2	TGCAGCGTCCAGGACAGACTAACTATCTATGGCTACACCTTC	CSVQDRLTIYGYTF
NA	few	TRBV10-2	TRBJ2-3	TGCGCCAGCAGTGAGTCGCAGATGGATACGCAGTATTTT	CASSESQMDTQYF
TRBD2	once	TRBV11-1	TRBJ2-1	TGTGCCAGCAGCCCCCGAATCGGGACTAGCGGGGGGCGGGTCCGGATCAAAAGGCAGTTCTTC	CASSPRIGTSGGRVRIKRQFF
TRBD1	few	TRBV6-2/TRBV6-3	TRBJ2-3	TGTGCCAGCAGTTACCCAAGGACAGGGACTGTTGCAGATACGCAGTATTTT	CASSYPRTGTVADTQYF
NA	few	TRBV28	TRBJ2-4	TGTGCCAGCACAGCAGGGGCCAAAAACATTCAGTACTTC	CASTAGAKNIQYF
NA	NA	TRBV29-1	TRBJ1-1	TGCAGCGTAGGTCCCACTGAAGCTTTCTTT	CSVGPTEAFF
NA	once	TRBV28	TRBJ1-1	TGTGCCAGCACGGAGGTTGGGGGGAACACTGAAGCTTTCTTT	CASTEVGGNTEAFF
TRBD1	few	TRBV5-1	TRBJ1-4	TGCGCCAGCAGCGCGGGACAGCCCTCGAATGAAAAACTGTTTTTT	CASSAGQPSNEKLFF
TRBD2	few	TRBV7-2	TRBJ2-5	TGTGCCAGCAGCTTAGCGGGGGAGCGGGGTCAGACCCAGTACTTC	CASSLAGERGQTQYF
NA	NA	TRBV19	TRBJ1-1	TGTGCCAGTAGTAGTCAGGATCGGAGTGTAGCTTTCTTT	CASSSQDRSVAFF
TRBD1	many	TRBV12-3/TRBV12-4	TRBJ1-2	TGTGCCAGCAGTTTAGGGGACAGGGCTGGCTACACCTTC	CASSLGDRAGYTF
NA	NA	TRBV7-9	TRBJ2-5	TGTGCCAGCAGCAAGGGGGGGAGCCAAGAGACCCAGTACTTC	CASSKGGSQETQYF
NA	few	TRBV20-1	TRBJ2-1	TGCAGTGCTAAACCCCTTCGCCCCTACAATGAGCAGTTCTTC	CSAKPLRPYNEQFF
NA	NA	TRBV11-2	TRBJ2-1	TGTGCCGGCAGCTTAGATCCCGGCGACAATGAGCAGTTCTTC	CAGSLDPGDNEQFF
NA	NA	TRBV15	TRBJ2-3	TGTGCCACCACCCCACTGGGGCGGGAAGATACGCAGTATTTT	CATTPLGREDTQYF
NA	NA	TRBV6-1	TRBJ1-5	TGTGCCAGCAGCGATAGACAGGATCCCCCTCAGCCCCAGCATTTT	CASSDRQDPPQPQHF
NA	many	TRBV6-1	TRBJ2-1	TGTGCCACCGGCCCGCTGGACACCATTACAATGAGCGAGCAGTTCTTC	CATGPLDTITMSEQFF
NA	NA	TRBV4-1	TRBJ2-2	TGCGCCACCACGGACAGAAACACCGGGGAGCTGTTTTTT	CATTDRNTGELFF
NA	NA	TRBV27	TRBJ1-2	TGTGCCAGCAGTTTGCACGCTAACTATGGCTACACCTTC	CASSLHANYGYTF
TRBD1	few	TRBV18	TRBJ2-3	TGTGCCAGCACCCCAGGGGGACAGGGGGCTGGCACAGATACGCAGTATTTT	CASTPGGQGAGTDTQYF
NA	NA	TRBV6-1	TRBJ1-2	TGTGCCAGCAGTGAAGGGGTAAAAATCTGGGTTAACTATGGCTACACCTTC	CASSEGVKIWVNYGYTF
NA	NA	TRBV9	TRBJ2-2	TGTGCCAGCAACCCACAGGGAAAGAACACCGGGGAGCTGTTTTTT	CASNPQGKNTGELFF
NA	few	TRBV7-9	TRBJ1-5	TGTGCCAGCAGCGGAGGGGGGGAGCAGCCCCAGCATTTT	CASSGGGEQPQHF
NA	many	TRBV20-1	TRBJ1-5	TGCAGTGCTAGGGAGAGCAATCAGCCCCAGCATTTT	CSARESNQPQHF
NA	few	TRBV3-1	TRBJ1-4	TGTGCCAGCAGCCTGACAGGTCATGAAAAACTGTTTTTT	CASSLTGHEKLFF
TRBD2	NA	TRBV27	TRBJ2-2	TGTGCCAGCAGTAGCGGGGGGGCTATCGGGGAGCTGTTTTTT	CASSSGGAIGELFF
NA	NA	TRBV30	TRBJ2-7	TGTGCCTGGACATGGGGGGGCGCGTCCGAGCAGTACTTC	CAWTWGGASEQYF
NA	NA	TRBV6-5	TRBJ2-7	TGTGCCAGCAGTTACGGTGGGGCCAACTACGAGCAGTACTTC	CASSYGGANYEQYF
NA	few	TRBV9	TRBJ2-5	TGTGCCAGCAGCGTAGGGTCTTGGGGGCGGCAAGAGACCCAGTACTTC	CASSVGSWGRQETQYF
NA	NA	TRBV6-2/TRBV6-3	TRBJ2-7	TGTGCCAGCAGTAGCCTGAGTGTGAACGAGCAGTACTTC	CASSSLSVNEQYF
NA	many	TRBV7-2	TRBJ2-1	TGTGCCAGCAGCCCAGGGGGGCCCCCCGGAAAGGAGCAGTTCTTC	CASSPGGPPGKEQFF
NA	few	TRBV4-3	TRBJ2-3	TGCGCCAGCAGCCAAGATCTGGACGGGGTAGGGGATACGCAGTATTTT	CASSQDLDGVGDTQYF
TRBD1	few	TRBV20-1	TRBJ1-2	TGCAGTGCTTTCACGGGACAGGTTGCCGGCTACACCTTC	CSAFTGQVAGYTF
NA	few	TRBV29-1	TRBJ2-2	TGCAGCGTTGGATTCAGGGGCTCCGGGGAGCTGTTTTTT	CSVGFRGSGELFF
NA	NA	TRBV3-1	TRBJ2-4	TGTGCCAGCAGCCAAGAAGGAGGGGCAGGCATTCAGTACTTC	CASSQEGGAGIQYF
NA	few	TRBV4-1	TRBJ1-1	TGCGCCAGCAGCCAAGCGGTCAAATCTGAAGCTTTCTTT	CASSQAVKSEAFF
NA	NA	TRBV20-1	TRBJ1-1	TGCAGTGCTAGAGATTGGGGGGTTAATGAAGCTTTCTTT	CSARDWGVNEAFF
TRBD1	few	TRBV20-1	TRBJ2-2	TGCAGTGCTAAAGGGGGCTACTGGGGGGAGCTGTTTTTT	CSAKGGYWGELFF
TRBD1	NA	TRBV7-9	TRBJ1-1	TGTGCCAGCAGCTTACCACTAGCCGGACAGGGGGAAGCTTTCTTT	CASSLPLAGQGEAFF
NA	many	TRBV2	TRBJ2-5	TGTGCCAGCAGTGAATCTTGGGAGACCCAGTACTTC	CASSESWETQYF